These 7 T cell receptor beta chains share one sample of origin, sequenced in a study of OX40 agonist ivuxolimab in advanced cancers. Clones were sequenced by immunoSEQ multiplex PCR, and TCRdb holds only the in-frame ones, with some missing. The sample yields about 42,000 clones, 70% to 90% seen once. The sample was CD4+ or CD8+ T cells sorted from blood, taken in a trial of the OX40 agonist ivuxolimab. The receptor source for this set is an adult with an advanced solid tumor such as melanoma, head and neck, liver or kidney cancer.

The chain recombines TRBV5-4 with TRBJ1-4; 8 positions match TRBD1. J was trimmed by 6 bases and V by 3 bases; bases with no gene match: 4. Germline CDR1 SGHNT, CDR2 YYREEE (reference sequence). The CDR3 extends over 14 amino acids. CDR3 coding DNA: TGTGCCAGCAGCTCGGGCAGGGGGCATGAAAAACTGTTTTTT. Amino acids: CASSSGRGHEKLFF.

The chain has TRBV5-5 and TRBJ1-6; 7 bases line up with TRBD1. From germline, CDR1 is SGHKS and CDR2 YYEKEE (reference sequence). The CDR3 has 16 amino acids. The J segment lost 9 bases and the V segment lost 4 bases, leaving 13 bases of the junction unmatched. This CDR3 is CASSPGHGTVSSPLHF. The CDR3 DNA is TGTGCCAGCAGCCCTGGGCACGGGACAGTTTCTTCACCCCTCCACTTT.

This sequence joins TRBV10-3 and TRBJ1-5; no firm D call. This CDR3 spans 14 amino acids. With 3 bases removed from V and 3 bases from J, the gap between germline ends came to 9 bases. Germline V gene data show CDR1 as ENHRY and CDR2 as SYGVKD. CDR3 amino acids: CAISDRGFNQPQHF. CDR3 coding DNA: TGTGCCATCAGTGACCGGGGTTTCAATCAGCCCCAGCATTTT.

The chain is built from TRBV6-1 and TRBJ1-1, with D possibly matching TRBD1 (5 bases). The ends were cut back, 5 bases at V and 2 bases at J, with 15 bases in the middle. From germline, CDR1 is MNHNS and CDR2 SASEGT. This CDR3 comprises 15 residues. In DNA form, the CDR3 reads TGTGCCAGCAGTCCTGGACGGGGGTTTAACACTGAAGCTTTCTTT. Translation: CASSPGRGFNTEAFF.

V gene TRBV7-9 combines with J gene TRBJ2-5; 8 bases are shared with TRBD1. J was trimmed by 1 base and V by 1 base; bases with no gene match: 5. Per germline, CDR1 SEHNR and CDR2 FQNEAQ (reference sequence). The CDR3 has 16 amino acids. CDR3 DNA sequence: TGTGCCAGCAGCTTAGTCCGGACAGGGCCCCAAGAGACCCAGTACTTC. This sequence encodes CASSLVRTGPQETQYF.

This chain joins TRBV2 and TRBJ2-3; D unclear. Trimming took 3 bases from V and 0 from J, leaving 4 bases between them. The CDR3 consists of 13 residues. CDR1 and CDR2 from the germline V gene are SNHLY and FYNNEI. In DNA form, the CDR3 reads TGTGCCAGCAGTGATGAGAGCACAGATACGCAGTATTTT. Amino acid sequence: CASSDESTDTQYF.

This chain uses TRBV7-9 with TRBJ2-1, with a tentative D call TRBD1 (6 bases). The CDR3 totals 15 residues. The V end was cut by 1 base, the J end by 6 bases, with 13 bases between. Germline loops: CDR1 SEHNR, CDR2 FQNEAQ (reference sequence). The CDR3 DNA reads as TGTGCCAGCAGCTTAGTGGGTCAGGGGATCAATGAGCAGTTCTTC. Amino acid sequence: CASSLVGQGINEQFF.